These 10 T cell receptor beta chains were sequenced from one sample in a study of CD8+ T cells in alopecia areata. RNA was isolated and reverse transcribed to cDNA, the sequencing template. Produced via immunoSEQ multiplex PCR; TCRdb's table is partial and in-frame only. The sample contains 150,000 or so clones, approximately 50% of which appear only once. The specimen was CD4+ T cells sorted from blood. The receptors were sampled from a human donor with alopecia areata.

The chain has TRBV7-9 and TRBJ1-2, with 7 positions matching TRBD1. This CDR3 has 13 residues. Germline loops: CDR1 SEHNR, CDR2 FQNEAQ (reference sequence). Losses at the gene ends were 5 bases for V and 4 bases for J; bases not matched to a gene: 4. CDR3 in amino acids: CASSPGQRYGYTF. CDR3 DNA sequence: TGTGCCAGCAGCCCGGGACAGCGCTATGGCTACACCTTC. Complete variable domain (other parts from reference TRBV7-9 and TRBJ1-2): DTGVSQNPRHKITKRGQNVTFRCDPISEHNRLYWYRQTLGQGPEFLTYFQNEAQLEKSRLLSDRFSAERPKGSFSTLEIQRTEQGDSAMYLCASSPGQRYGYTFGSGTRLTVV.

This chain joins TRBV11-2 and TRBJ2-3; D not certain. V shed 2 bases and J shed 3 bases, with 6 bases lying between them. Germline assignment: CDR1 SGHAT and CDR2 FQNNGV. The CDR3 is made up of 13 amino acids. CDR3 amino acids: CASSLRETDTQYF. Written as DNA, the CDR3 is TGTGCCAGCAGCTTAAGGGAAACAGATACGCAGTATTTT. Combining the CDR3 with reference TRBV11-2 and TRBJ2-3 gives the whole variable domain EAGVAQSPRYKIIEKRQSVAFWCNPISGHATLYWYQQILGQGPKLLIQFQNNGVVDDSQLPKDRFSAERLKGVDSTLKIQPAKLEDSAVYLCASSLRETDTQYFGPGTRLTVL.

The J gene is TRBJ2-5, the V gene TRBV7-9, with D possibly being TRBD1 (6 bases). This CDR3 has 15 amino acids. The germline V gene encodes CDR1 SEHNR and CDR2 FQNEAQ (reference sequence). The V end was cut by 3 bases, the J end by 0 bases, with 11 bases between. In nucleotides, the CDR3 is TGTGCCAGCAGCTTCCGGACAGCTGACCAAGAGACCCAGTACTTC. It yields the protein CASSFRTADQETQYF.

This chain links TRBV27 with TRBJ2-1; D unclear. Trimming shortened V by 4 bases and J by 4 bases, and 14 bases separated the two germline ends. Germline CDR1 MNHEY, CDR2 SMNVEV (reference sequence). The CDR3 has 15 amino acids. The CDR3 coding sequence is TGTGCCAGCAGTTACCAACGGACGGGTTACAATGAGCAGTTCTTC. Translating gives CASSYQRTGYNEQFF.

This clone was seen a handful of times. The chain employs TRBV29-1 and TRBJ1-5; D not resolved. CDR1 SQVTM and CDR2 ANQGSEA come from the germline V gene. CDR3 size: 13 residues. V was cut by 7 bases and J by 3 bases, with 13 bases left in between. CDR3 bases: TGCAGCGCCACTCCAGGAGTCAATCAGCCCCAGCATTTT. Amino acids: CSATPGVNQPQHF. The entire variable domain, with the rest obtained from reference TRBV29-1 and TRBJ1-5, is as follows: SAVISQKPSRDICQRGTSLTIQCQVDSQVTMMFWYRQQPGQSLTLIATANQGSEATYESGFVIDKFPISRPNLTFSTLTVSNMSPEDSSIYLCSATPGVNQPQHFGDGTRLSIL.

This clone was seen a handful of times. This sequence joins TRBV5-5 and TRBJ2-5; either TRBD1 or TRBD2 may fit D (6 bases each). CDR3 size: 13 residues. V dropped 0 bases and J dropped 5 bases, with 8 bases sitting between them. CDR1 is SGHKS, CDR2 YYEKEE, per germline (reference sequence). In DNA form, the CDR3 reads TGTGCCAGCAGCTTGGCGGGGGCTGAGACCCAGTACTTC. Translated, it gives CASSLAGAETQYF.

This clone turned up a few times. V gene TRBV28 combines with J gene TRBJ2-7; D perhaps matches TRBD1 (5 bases). CDR1 is MDHEN, CDR2 SYDVKM, per germline. The CDR3 covers 13 residues. The V and J ends lost 6 bases and 1 base respectively, with 10 bases between them. CDR3 DNA: TGTGCCAGCAGACCGACAGTTTCCTACGAGCAGTACTTC. Translated: CASRPTVSYEQYF.

In DNA, the CDR3 is TGTGCCAGCAGCTTACCCGGGAGCGGTATCTACGAGCAGTACTTC. Its protein product is CASSLPGSGIYEQYF. The V gene is TRBV7-9, the J gene TRBJ2-7; D is perhaps TRBD2 (6 bases). V lost 2 bases to trimming and J lost 3 bases, with 14 bases between them. This CDR3 has 15 amino acids. In germline, CDR1 is SEHNR, CDR2 FQNEAQ (reference sequence).

The V and J genes are TRBV2 and TRBJ2-3, with D maybe TRBD2 (7 bases). V gave up 10 bases and J gave up 3 bases, with 23 bases separating them. Per germline, CDR1 SNHLY and CDR2 FYNNEI. CDR3 length: 16 amino acids. The CDR3: CATTGGGVKSTDTQYF. The CDR3 nucleotides read TGTGCCACCACCGGAGGGGGGGTCAAAAGTACAGATACGCAGTATTTT. The entire variable domain, with the rest obtained from reference TRBV2 and TRBJ2-3, is as follows: EPEVTQTPSHQVTQMGQEVILRCVPISNHLYFYWYRQILGQKVEFLVSFYNNEISEKSEIFDDQFSVERPDGSNFTLKIRSTKLEDSAMYFCATTGGGVKSTDTQYFGPGTRLTVL.

This clone has more than one count but fewer than ten. V and J are TRBV7-2 and TRBJ1-1, with D possibly being TRBD1 (6 bases). The germline V and J ends were trimmed by 3 bases and 0 bases, with 8 bases remaining between them. The CDR3 sequence is 14 residues long. From germline, CDR1 is SGHTA and CDR2 FQGNSA. CDR3 sequence: CASSLRQVNTEAFF. The CDR3 DNA follows: TGTGCCAGCAGCTTGAGACAGGTGAACACTGAAGCTTTCTTT.